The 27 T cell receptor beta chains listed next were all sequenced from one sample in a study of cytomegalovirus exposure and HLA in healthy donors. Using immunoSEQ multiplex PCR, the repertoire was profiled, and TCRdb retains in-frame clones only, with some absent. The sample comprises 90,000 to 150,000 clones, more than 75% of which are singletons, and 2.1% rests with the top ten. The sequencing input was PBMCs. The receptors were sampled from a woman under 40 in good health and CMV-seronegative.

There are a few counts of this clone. The CDR3 spells CASSHFSYEQYF. The CDR3 DNA reads as TGTGCCAGCAGCCACTTCTCCTACGAGCAGTACTTC. J is TRBJ2-7 and V is TRBV11-3; D unresolved. From germline, CDR1 is SGHNT and CDR2 YENEEA. This CDR3 has 12 residues. The V end lost 5 bases, the J end lost 0 bases, and 5 bases lay between the germline ends. The variable domain in full, with the rest retrieved from reference TRBV11-3 and TRBJ2-7, is EAGVVQSPRYKIIEKKQPVAFWCNPISGHNTLYWYLQNLGQGPELLIRYENEEAVDDSQLPKDRFSAERLKGVDSTLKIQPAELGDSAVYLCASSHFSYEQYFGPGTRLTVT.

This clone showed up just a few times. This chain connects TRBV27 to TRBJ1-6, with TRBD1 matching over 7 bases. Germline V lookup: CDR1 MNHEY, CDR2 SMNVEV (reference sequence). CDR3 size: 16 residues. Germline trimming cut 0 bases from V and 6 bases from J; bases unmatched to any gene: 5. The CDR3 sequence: CASSLSTGQPNSPLHF. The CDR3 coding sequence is TGTGCCAGCAGTTTATCGACAGGGCAGCCTAATTCACCCCTCCACTTT.

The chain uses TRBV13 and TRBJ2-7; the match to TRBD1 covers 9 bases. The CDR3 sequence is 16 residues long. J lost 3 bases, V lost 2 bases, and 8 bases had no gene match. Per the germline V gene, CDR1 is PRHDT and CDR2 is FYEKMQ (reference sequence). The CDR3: CASSLSPGQGLYEQYF. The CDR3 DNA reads TGTGCCAGCAGCTTAAGCCCGGGACAGGGTCTCTACGAGCAGTACTTC.

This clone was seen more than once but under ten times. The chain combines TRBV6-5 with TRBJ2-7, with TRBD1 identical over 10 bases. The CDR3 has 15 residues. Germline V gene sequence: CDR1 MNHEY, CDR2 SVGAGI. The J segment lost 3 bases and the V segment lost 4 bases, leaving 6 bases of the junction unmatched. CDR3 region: CASSSAGQGRYEQYF. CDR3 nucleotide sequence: TGTGCCAGCAGTTCCGCGGGACAGGGGCGCTACGAGCAGTACTTC.

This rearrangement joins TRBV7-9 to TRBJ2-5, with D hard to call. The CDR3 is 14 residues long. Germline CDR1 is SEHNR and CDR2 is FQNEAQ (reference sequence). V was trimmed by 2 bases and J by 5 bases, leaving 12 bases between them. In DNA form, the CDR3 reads TGTGCCAGCAGCTTAAACTCGGGTTGGGAGACCCAGTACTTC. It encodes CASSLNSGWETQYF.

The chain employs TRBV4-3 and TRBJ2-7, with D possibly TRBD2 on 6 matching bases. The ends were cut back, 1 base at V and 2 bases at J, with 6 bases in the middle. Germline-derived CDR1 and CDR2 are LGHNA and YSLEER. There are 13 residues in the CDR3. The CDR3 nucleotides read TGCGCCAGCAGCCAAGGGAGGGCCTACGAGCAGTACTTC. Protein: CASSQGRAYEQYF.

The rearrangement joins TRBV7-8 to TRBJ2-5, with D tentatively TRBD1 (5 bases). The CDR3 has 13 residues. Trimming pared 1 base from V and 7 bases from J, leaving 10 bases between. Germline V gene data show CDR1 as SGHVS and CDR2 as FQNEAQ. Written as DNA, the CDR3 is TGTGCCAGCAGCTTAGTAGGGGTGGGGACCCAGTACTTC. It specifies CASSLVGVGTQYF.

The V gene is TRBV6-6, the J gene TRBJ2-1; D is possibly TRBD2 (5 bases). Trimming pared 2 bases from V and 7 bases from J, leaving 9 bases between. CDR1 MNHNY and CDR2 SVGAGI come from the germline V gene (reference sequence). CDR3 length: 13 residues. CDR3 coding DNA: TGTGCCAGCAGTTACACCGGGGTGAATGAGCAGTTCTTC. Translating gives CASSYTGVNEQFF.

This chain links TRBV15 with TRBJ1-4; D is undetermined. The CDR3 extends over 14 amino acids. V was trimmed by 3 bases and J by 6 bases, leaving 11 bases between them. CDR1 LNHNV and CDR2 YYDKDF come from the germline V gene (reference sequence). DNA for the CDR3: TGTGCCACCAGCAGCCCCGGTTTGGATGAAAAACTGTTTTTT. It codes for CATSSPGLDEKLFF.

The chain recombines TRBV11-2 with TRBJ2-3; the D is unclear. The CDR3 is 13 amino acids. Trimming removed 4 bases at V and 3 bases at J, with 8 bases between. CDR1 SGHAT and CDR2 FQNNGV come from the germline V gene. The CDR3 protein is CASSSDLTDTQYF. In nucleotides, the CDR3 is TGTGCCAGCAGCTCCGACTTGACAGATACGCAGTATTTT.

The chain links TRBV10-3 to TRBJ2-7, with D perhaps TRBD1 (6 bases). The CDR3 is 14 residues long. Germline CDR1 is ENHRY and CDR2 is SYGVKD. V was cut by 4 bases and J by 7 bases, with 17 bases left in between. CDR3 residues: CAISGATGRGEQYF. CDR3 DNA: TGTGCCATCAGTGGGGCAACAGGGAGAGGTGAGCAGTACTTC.

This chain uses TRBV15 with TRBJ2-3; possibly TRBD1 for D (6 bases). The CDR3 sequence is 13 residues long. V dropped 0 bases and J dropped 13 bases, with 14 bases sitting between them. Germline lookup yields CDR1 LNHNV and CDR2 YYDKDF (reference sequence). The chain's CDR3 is CATSRDRAPGEYF. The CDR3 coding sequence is TGTGCCACCAGCAGAGATAGGGCCCCAGGGGAGTATTTT. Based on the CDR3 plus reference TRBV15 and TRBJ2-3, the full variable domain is DAMVIQNPRYQVTQFGKPVTLSCSQTLNHNVMYWYQQKSSQAPKLLFHYYDKDFNNEADTPDNFQSRRPNTSFCFLDIRSPGLGDTAMYLCATSRDRAPGEYFGPGTRLTVL.

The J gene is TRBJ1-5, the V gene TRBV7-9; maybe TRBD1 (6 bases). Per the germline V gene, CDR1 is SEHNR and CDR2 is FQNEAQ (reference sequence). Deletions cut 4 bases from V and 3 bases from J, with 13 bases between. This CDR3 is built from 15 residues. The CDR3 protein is CASSSQRTDNQPQHF. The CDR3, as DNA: TGTGCCAGCAGCTCCCAACGGACAGACAATCAGCCCCAGCATTTT. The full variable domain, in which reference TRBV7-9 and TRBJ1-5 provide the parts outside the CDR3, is DTGVSQNPRHKITKRGQNVTFRCDPISEHNRLYWYRQTLGQGPEFLTYFQNEAQLEKSRLLSDRFSAERPKGSFSTLEIQRTEQGDSAMYLCASSSQRTDNQPQHFGDGTRLSIL.

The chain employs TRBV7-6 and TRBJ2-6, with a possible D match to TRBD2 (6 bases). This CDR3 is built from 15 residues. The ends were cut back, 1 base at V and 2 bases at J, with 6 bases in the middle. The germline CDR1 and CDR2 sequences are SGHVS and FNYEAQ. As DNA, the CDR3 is TGTGCCAGCAGCTTAGGGGGGGCTGGGGCCAACGTCCTGACTTTC. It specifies CASSLGGAGANVLTF.

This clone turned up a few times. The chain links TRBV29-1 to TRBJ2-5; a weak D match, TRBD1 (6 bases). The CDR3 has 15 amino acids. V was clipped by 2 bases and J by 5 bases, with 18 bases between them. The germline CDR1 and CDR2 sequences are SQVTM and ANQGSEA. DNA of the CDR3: TGCAGCGTTGAATATTACAGGGAAAGAGGCGAGACCCAGTACTTC. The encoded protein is CSVEYYRERGETQYF.

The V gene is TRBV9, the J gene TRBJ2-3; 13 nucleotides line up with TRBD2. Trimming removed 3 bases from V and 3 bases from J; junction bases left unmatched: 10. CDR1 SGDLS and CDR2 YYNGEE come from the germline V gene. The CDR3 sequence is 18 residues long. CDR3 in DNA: TGTGCCAGCAGCGCCGGGACTAGCGGGGACCTTAGGACAGATACGCAGTATTTT. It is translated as CASSAGTSGDLRTDTQYF.

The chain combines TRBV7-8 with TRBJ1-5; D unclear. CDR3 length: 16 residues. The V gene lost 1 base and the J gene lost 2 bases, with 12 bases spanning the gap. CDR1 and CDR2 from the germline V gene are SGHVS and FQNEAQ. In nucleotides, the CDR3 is TGTGCCAGCAGCTTAGTCTCAAGTGGAGGCAATCAGCCCCAGCATTTT. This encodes CASSLVSSGGNQPQHF.

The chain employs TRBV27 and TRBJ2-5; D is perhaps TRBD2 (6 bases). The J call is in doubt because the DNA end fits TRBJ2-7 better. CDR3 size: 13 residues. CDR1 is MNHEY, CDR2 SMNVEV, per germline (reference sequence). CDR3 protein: CASRRRDSYEQYF. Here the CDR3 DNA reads TGTGCCAGCAGGAGGCGGGATTCCTACGAGCAGTACTTC.

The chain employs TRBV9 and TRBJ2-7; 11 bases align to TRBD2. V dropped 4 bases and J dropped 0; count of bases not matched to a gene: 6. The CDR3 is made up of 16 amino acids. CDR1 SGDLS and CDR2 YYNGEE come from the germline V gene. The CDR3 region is CASSPRLAGNSYEQYF. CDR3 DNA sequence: TGTGCCAGCAGCCCTAGACTAGCGGGGAACTCCTACGAGCAGTACTTC.

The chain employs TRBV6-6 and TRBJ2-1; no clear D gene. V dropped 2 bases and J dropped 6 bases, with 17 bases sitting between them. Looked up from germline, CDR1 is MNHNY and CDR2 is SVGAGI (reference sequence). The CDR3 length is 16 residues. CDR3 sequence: CASSYGFAGDANEQFF. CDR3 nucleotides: TGTGCCAGCAGTTACGGGTTCGCAGGCGACGCCAATGAGCAGTTCTTC.

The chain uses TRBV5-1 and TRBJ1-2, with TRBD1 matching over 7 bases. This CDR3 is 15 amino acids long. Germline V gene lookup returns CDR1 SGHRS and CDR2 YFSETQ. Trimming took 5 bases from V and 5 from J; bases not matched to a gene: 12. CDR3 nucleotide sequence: TGCGCCAGCAGATACATTCCGGGACAGCTATATGGCTACACCTTC. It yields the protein CASRYIPGQLYGYTF.

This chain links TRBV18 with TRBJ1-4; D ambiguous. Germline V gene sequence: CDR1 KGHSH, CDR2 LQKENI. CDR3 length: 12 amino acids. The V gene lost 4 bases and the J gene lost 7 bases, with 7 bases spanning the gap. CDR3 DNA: TGTGCCAGCTCACGTTACGGTGAAAAACTGTTTTTT. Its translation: CASSRYGEKLFF.

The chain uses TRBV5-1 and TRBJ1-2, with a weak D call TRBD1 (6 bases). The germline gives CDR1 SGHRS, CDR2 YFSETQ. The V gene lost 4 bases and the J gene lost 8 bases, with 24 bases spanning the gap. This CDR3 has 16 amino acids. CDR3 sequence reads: CASSLQTTGSVEGYTF. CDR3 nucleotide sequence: TGCGCCAGCAGCCTTCAGACGACAGGCTCGGTCGAAGGCTACACCTTC.

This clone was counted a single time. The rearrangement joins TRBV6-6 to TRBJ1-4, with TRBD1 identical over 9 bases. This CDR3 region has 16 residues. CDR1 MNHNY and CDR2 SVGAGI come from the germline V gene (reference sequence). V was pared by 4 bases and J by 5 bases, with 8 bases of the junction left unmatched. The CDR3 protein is CASSWTTGGLNEKLFF. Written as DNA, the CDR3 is TGTGCCAGCAGTTGGACTACAGGGGGCTTAAATGAAAAACTGTTTTTT.

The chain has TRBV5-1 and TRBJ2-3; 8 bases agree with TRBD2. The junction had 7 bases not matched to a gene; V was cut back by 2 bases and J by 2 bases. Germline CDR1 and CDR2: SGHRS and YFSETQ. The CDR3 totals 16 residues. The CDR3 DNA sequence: TGCGCCAGCAGCTTCCGGGGCGGGGGGCCCACAGATACGCAGTATTTT. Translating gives CASSFRGGGPTDTQYF.

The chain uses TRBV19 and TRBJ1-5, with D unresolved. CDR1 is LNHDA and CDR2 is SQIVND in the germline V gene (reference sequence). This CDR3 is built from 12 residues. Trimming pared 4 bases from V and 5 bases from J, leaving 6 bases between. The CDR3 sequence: CASSTGYQPQHF. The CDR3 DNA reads TGTGCCAGTAGTACCGGTTATCAGCCCCAGCATTTT.

The DNA of the CDR3 is TGTGCCAGCAGCCCCGTCGGTGGCGGGGGAGGGGCCGGGGAGCTGTTTTTT. It translates to CASSPVGGGGGAGELFF. The J gene is TRBJ2-2, the V gene TRBV7-3; 7 bases are a match to TRBD2. CDR3 size: 17 residues. After removal of 5 bases from V and 6 bases from J, the junction contained 15 bases not matched to a gene. Germline V gene lookup returns CDR1 SGHTA and CDR2 FQGTGA.